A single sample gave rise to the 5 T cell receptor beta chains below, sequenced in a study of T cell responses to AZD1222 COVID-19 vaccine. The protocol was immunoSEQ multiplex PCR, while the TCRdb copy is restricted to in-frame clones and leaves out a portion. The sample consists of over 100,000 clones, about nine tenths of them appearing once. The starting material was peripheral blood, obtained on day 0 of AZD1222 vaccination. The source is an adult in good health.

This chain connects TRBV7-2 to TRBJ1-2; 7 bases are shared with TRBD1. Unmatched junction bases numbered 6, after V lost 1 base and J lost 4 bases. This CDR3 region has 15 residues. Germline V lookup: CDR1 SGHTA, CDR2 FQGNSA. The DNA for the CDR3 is TGTGCCAGCAGCTTAGTGTTCAGGGGGGGCTATGGCTACACCTTC. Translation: CASSLVFRGGYGYTF.

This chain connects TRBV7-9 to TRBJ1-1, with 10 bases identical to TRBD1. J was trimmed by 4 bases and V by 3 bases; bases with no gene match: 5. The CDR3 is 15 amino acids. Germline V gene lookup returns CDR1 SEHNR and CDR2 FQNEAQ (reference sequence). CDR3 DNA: TGTGCCAGCAGCTTCAGACAGGGGGCCACCACTGAAGCTTTCTTT. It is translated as CASSFRQGATTEAFF. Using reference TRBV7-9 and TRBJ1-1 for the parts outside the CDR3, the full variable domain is DTGVSQNPRHKITKRGQNVTFRCDPISEHNRLYWYRQTLGQGPEFLTYFQNEAQLEKSRLLSDRFSAERPKGSFSTLEIQRTEQGDSAMYLCASSFRQGATTEAFFGQGTRLTVV.

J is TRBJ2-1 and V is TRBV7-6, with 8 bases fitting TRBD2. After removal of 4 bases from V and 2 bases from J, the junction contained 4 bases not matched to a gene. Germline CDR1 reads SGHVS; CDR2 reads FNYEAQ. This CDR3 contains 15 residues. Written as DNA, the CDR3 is TGTGCCAGCAGCTCGAGCGGGGGAACCTACAATGAGCAGTTCTTC. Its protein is CASSSSGGTYNEQFF.

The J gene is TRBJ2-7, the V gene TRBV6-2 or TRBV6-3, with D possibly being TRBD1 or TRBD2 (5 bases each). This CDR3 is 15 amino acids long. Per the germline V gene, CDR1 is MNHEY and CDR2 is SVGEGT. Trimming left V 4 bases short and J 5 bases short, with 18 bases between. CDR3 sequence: CASSSPGPGRDEQYF. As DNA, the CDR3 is TGTGCCAGCAGTTCACCGGGCCCAGGGCGGGACGAGCAGTACTTC.

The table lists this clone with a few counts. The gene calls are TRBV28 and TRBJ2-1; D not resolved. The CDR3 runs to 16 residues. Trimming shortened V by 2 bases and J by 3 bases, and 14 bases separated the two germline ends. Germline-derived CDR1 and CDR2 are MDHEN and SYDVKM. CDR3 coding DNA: TGTGCCAGCAGTTTAAGTCCAGGTTTTGTCTACAATGAGCAGTTCTTC. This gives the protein CASSLSPGFVYNEQFF.